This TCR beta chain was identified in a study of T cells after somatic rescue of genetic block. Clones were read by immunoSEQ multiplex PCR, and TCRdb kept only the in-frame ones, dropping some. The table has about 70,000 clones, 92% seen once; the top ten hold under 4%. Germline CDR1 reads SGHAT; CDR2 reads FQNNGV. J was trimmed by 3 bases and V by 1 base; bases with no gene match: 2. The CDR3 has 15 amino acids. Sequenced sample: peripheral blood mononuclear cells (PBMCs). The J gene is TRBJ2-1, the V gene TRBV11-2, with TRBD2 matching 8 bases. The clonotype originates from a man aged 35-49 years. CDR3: CASSLVRGGYNEQFF. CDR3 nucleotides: TGTGCCAGCAGCTTAGTACGGGGGGGCTACAATGAGCAGTTCTTC.